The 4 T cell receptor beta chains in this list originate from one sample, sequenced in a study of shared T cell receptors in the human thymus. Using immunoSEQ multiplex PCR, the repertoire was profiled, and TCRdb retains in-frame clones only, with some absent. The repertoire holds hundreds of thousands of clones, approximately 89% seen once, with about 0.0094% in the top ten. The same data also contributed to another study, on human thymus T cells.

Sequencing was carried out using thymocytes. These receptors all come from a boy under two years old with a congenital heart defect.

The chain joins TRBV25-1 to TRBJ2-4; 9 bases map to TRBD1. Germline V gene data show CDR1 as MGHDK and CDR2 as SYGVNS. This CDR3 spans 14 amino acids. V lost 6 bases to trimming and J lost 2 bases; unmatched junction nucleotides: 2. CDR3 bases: TGTGCCAGCAGGGACAGGGGTCCCAAAAACATTCAGTACTTC. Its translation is CASRDRGPKNIQYF.

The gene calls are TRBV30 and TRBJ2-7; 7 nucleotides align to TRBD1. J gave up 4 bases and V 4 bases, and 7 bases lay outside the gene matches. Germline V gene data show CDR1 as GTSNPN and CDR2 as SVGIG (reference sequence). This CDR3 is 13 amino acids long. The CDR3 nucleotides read TGTGCCTGGAACGACAGGGTATCGTACGAGCAGTACTTC. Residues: CAWNDRVSYEQYF.

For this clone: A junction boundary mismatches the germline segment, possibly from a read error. The CDR3 coding sequence is TGCAGCGTTGAATTGGGCAGGGTCTTTGGCTACCCCTTC. Protein product: CSVELGRVFGYPF. The chain couples TRBV29-1 to TRBJ1-2, with D perhaps TRBD1 (5 bases). CDR1 is SQVTM and CDR2 is ANQGSEA in the germline V gene. The CDR3 loop spans 13 amino acids. The variable domain in full, with the rest retrieved from reference TRBV29-1 and TRBJ1-2, is SAVISQKPSRDICQRGTSLTIQCQVDSQVTMMFWYRQQPGQSLTLIATANQGSEATYESGFVIDKFPISRPNLTFSTLTVSNMSPEDSSIYLCSVELGRVFGYPFGSGTRLTVV.

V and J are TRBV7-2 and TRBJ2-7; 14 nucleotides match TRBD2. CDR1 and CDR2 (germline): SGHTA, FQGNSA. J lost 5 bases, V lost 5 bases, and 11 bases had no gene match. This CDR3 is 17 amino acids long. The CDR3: CASSPKGLAGAYHEQYF. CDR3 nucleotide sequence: TGTGCCAGCAGCCCAAAGGGACTAGCGGGAGCCTACCACGAGCAGTACTTC.